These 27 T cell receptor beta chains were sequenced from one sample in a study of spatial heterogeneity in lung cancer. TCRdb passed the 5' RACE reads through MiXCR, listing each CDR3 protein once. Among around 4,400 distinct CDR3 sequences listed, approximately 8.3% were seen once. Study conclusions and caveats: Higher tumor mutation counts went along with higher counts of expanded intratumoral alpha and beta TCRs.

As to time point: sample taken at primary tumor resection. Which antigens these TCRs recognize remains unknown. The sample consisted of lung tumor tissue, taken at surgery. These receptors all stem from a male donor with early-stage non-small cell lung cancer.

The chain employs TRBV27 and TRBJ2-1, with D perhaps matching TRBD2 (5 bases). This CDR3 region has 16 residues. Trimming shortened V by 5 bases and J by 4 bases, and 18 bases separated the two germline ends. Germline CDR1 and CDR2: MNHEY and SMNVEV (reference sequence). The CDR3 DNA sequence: TGTGCCAGCAGTAGTGCAAGCGGTTTATCTTACAATGAGCAGTTCTTC. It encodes CASSSASGLSYNEQFF.

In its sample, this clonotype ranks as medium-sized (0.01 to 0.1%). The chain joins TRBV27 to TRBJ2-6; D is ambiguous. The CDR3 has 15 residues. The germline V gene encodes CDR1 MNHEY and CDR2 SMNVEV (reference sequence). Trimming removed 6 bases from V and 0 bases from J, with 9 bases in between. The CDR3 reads CASRGRSSGANVLTF. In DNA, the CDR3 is TGTGCCAGCAGAGGACGGAGCTCTGGGGCCAACGTCCTGACTTTC.

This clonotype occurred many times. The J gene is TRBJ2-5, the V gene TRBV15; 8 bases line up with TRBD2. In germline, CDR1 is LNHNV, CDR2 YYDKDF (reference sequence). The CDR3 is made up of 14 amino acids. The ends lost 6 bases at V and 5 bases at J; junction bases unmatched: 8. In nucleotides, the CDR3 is TGTGCCACCAGGGCGGCGGGGGGCGGGGAGACCCAGTACTTC. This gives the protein CATRAAGGGETQYF.

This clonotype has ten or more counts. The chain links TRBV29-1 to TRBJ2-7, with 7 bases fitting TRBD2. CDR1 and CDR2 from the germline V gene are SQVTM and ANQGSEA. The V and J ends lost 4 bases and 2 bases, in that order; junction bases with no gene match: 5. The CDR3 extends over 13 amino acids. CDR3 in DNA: TGCAGCGTTGTAACTAGCGACGCCTACGAGCAGTACTTC. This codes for CSVVTSDAYEQYF.

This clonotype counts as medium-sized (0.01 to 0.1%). CDR3 coding DNA: TGTGCCAGTACCTGGGGCCAAGAGACCCAGTACTTC. This codes for CASTWGQETQYF. The gene calls are TRBV28 and TRBJ2-5; unclear D gene. The V gene's germline CDR1 is MDHEN and CDR2 SYDVKM. Between the trimmed V and J ends, which lost 9 bases and 1 base, there was a span of 9 bases. CDR3 length: 12 residues.

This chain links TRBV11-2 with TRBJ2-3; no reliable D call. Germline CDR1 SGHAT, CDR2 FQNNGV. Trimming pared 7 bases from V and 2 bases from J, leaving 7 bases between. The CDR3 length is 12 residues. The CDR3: CASTRTTDTQYF. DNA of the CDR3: TGTGCCAGCACCCGGACCACAGATACGCAGTATTTT.

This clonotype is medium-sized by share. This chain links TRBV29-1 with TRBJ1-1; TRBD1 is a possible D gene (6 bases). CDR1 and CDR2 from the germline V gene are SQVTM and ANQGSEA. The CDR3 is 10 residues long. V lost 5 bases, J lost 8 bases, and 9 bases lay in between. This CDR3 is CSVWGPEAFF. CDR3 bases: TGCAGCGTTTGGGGGCCCGAAGCTTTCTTT.

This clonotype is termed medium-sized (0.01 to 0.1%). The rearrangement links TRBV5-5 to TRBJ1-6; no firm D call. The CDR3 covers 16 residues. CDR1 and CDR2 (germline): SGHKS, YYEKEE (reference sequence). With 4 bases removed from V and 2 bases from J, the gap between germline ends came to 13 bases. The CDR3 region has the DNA TGTGCCAGCAGCAGGTGGGGAGGCACCTATAATTCACCCCTCCACTTT. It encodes CASSRWGGTYNSPLHF. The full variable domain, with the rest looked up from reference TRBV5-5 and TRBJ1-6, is DAGVTQSPTHLIKTRGQQVTLRCSPISGHKSVSWYQQVLGQGPQFIFQYYEKEERGRGNFPDRFSARQFPNYSSELNVNALLLGDSALYLCASSRWGGTYNSPLHFGNGTRLTVT.

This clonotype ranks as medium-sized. The DNA of the CDR3 is TGTGCCTTGGCGCTGGGCTCTGGAAACACCATATATTTT. This translates into CALALGSGNTIYF. The chain carries TRBV7-2 and TRBJ1-3; D remains unclear. V was pared by 11 bases and J by 0 bases, with 11 bases between. Germline CDR1 and CDR2: SGHTA and FQGNSA. This CDR3 has 13 residues.

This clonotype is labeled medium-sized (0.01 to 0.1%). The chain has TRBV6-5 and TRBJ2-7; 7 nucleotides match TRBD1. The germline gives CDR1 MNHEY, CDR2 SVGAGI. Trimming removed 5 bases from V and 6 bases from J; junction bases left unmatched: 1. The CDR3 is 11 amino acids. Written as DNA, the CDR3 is TGTGCCAGCAGTCACAGGGGCGAGCAGTACTTC. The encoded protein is CASSHRGEQYF.

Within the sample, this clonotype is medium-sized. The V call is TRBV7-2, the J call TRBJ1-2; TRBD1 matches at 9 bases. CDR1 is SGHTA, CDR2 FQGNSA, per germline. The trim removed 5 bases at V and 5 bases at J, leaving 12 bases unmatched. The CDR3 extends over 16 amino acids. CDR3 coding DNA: TGTGCCAGCAGCCCCGCCGGGACAGGGAAGATATATGGCTACACCTTC. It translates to CASSPAGTGKIYGYTF. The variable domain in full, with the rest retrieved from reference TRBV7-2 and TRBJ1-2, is GAGVSQSPSNKVTEKGKDVELRCDPISGHTALYWYRQSLGQGLEFLIYFQGNSAPDKSGLPSDRFSAERTGGSVSTLTIQRTQQEDSAVYLCASSPAGTGKIYGYTFGSGTRLTVV.

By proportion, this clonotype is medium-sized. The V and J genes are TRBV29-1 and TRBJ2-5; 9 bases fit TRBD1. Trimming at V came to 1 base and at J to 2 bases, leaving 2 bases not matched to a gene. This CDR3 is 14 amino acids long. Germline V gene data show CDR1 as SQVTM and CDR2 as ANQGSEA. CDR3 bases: TGCAGCGTTGAAGCTGACAGGGGGCAAGAGACCCAGTACTTC. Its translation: CSVEADRGQETQYF.

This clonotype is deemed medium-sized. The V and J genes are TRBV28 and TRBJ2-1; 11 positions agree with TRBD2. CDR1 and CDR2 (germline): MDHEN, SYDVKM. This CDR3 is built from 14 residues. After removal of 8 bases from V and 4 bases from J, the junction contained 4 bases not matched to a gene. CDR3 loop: CASFTSGGYNEQFF. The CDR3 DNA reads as TGTGCCAGCTTCACTAGCGGGGGTTACAATGAGCAGTTCTTC.

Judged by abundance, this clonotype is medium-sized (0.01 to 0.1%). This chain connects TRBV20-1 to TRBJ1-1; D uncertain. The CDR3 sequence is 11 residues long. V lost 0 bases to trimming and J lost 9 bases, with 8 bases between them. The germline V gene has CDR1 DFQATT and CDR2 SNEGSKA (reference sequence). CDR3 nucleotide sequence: TGCAGTGCTAGAGATGGACGGAAAGCTTTCTTT. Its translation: CSARDGRKAFF.

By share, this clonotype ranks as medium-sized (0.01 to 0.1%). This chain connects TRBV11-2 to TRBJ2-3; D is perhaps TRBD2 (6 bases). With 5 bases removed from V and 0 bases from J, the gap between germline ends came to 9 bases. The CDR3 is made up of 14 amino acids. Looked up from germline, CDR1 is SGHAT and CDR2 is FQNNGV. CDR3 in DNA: TGTGCCAGCAGCCCCGCGGGAAGCACAGATACGCAGTATTTT. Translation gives CASSPAGSTDTQYF.

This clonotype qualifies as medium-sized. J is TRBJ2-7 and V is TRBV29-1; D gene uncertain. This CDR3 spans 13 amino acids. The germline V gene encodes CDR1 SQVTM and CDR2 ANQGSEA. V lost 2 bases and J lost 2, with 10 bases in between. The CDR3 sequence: CSVETATTYEQYF. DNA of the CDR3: TGCAGCGTTGAAACAGCGACCACCTACGAGCAGTACTTC.

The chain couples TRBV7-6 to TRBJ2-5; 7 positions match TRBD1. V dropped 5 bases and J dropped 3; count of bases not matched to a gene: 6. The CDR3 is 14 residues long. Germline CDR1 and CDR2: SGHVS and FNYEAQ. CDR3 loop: CASSANRGKETQYF. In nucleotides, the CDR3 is TGTGCCAGCAGCGCGAACAGGGGAAAAGAGACCCAGTACTTC.

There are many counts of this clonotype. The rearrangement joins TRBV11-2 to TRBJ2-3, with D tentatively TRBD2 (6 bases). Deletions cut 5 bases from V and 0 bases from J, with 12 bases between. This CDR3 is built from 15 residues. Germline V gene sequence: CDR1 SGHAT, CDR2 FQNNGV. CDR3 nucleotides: TGTGCCAGCAGCGAGCCGGGACTTAGCACAGATACGCAGTATTTT. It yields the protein CASSEPGLSTDTQYF.

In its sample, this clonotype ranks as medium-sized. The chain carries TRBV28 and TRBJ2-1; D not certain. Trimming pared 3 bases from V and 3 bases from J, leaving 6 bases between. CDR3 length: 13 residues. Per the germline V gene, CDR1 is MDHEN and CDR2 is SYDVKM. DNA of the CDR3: TGTGCCAGCAGTTTGGGTTACTACAATGAGCAGTTCTTC. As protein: CASSLGYYNEQFF. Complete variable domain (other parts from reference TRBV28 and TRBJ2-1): DVKVTQSSRYLVKRTGEKVFLECVQDMDHENMFWYRQDPGLGLRLIYFSYDVKMKEKGDIPEGYSVSREKKERFSLILESASTNQTSMYLCASSLGYYNEQFFGPGTRLTVL.

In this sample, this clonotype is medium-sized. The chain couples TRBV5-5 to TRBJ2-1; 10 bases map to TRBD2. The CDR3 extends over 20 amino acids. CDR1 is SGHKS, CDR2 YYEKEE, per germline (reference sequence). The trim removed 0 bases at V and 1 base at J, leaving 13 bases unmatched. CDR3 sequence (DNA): TGTGCCAGCAGCTTGGTGGTAGCGGGGGGAGTGGCGCAGTCCTACAATGAGCAGTTCTTC. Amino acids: CASSLVVAGGVAQSYNEQFF.

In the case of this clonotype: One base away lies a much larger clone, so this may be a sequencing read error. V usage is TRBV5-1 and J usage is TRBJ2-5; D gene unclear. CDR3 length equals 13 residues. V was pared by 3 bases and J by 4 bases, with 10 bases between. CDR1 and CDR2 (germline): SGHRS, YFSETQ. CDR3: CASSYFRRETQYF. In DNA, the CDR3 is TGCGCCAGCAGCTATTTTCGCAGAGAGACCCAGTACTTC. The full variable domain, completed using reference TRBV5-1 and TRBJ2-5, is KAGVTQTPRYLIKTRGQQVTLSCSPISGHRSVSWYQQTPGQGLQFLFEYFSETQRNKGNFPGRFSGRQFSNSRSEMNVSTLELGDSALYLCASSYFRRETQYFGPGTRLLVL.

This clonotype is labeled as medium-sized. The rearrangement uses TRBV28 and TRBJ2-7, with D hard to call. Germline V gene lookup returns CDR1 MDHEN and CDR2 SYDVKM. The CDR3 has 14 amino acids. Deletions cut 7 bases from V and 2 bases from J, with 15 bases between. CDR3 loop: CASTLSASTYEQYF. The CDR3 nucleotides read TGTGCCAGCACCCTTTCCGCTAGTACCTACGAGCAGTACTTC.

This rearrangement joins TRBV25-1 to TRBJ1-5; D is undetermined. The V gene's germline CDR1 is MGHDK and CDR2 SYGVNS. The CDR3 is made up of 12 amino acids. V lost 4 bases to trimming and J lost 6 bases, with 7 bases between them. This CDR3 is CASSVDLQPQHF. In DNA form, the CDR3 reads TGTGCCAGCAGTGTCGACCTTCAGCCCCAGCATTTT.

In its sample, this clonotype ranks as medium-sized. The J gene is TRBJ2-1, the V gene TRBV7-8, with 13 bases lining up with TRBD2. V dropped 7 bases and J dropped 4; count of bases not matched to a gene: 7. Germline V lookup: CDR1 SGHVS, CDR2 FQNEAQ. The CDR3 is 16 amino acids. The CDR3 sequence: CASTNGLAGAYNEQFF. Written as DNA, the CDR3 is TGTGCCAGCACCAACGGACTAGCGGGGGCTTACAATGAGCAGTTCTTC.

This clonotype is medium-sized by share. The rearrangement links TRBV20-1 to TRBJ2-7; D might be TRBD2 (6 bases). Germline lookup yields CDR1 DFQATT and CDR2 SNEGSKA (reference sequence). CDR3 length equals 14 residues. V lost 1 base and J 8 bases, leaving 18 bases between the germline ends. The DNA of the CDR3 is TGCAGTGCTAGAGGTGCCAGCGGGCCTGAGAAGCAGTACTTC. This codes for CSARGASGPEKQYF.

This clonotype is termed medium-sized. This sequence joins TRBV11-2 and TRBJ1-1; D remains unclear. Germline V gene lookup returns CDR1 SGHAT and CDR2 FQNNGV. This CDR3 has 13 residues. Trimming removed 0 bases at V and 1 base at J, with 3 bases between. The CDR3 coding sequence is TGTGCCAGCAGCTTAGATCGGAACACTGAAGCTTTCTTT. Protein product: CASSLDRNTEAFF.

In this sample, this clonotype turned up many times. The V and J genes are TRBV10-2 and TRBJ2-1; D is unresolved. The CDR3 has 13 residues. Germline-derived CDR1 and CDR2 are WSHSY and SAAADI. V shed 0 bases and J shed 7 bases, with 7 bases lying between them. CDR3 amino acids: CASSESWKNEQFF. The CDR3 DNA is TGCGCCAGCAGTGAGTCGTGGAAGAATGAGCAGTTCTTC.